The clone carrying this T cell receptor beta chain has just one count. The target antigen is unknown. Treatment given: 15 Gy SBRT to primary tumor, nephrectomy 4 weeks later. The tumor was a clear cell renal cell carcinoma. This entry comes from a study of radiation and T cells in renal cell carcinoma. Broader study findings: In nephrectomy-only tumors, top 100 clonotypes averaged about 45%, versus roughly 54% irradiated. From baseline, blood top tumor clonotypes peaked at 2 weeks post-radiation. Dominant CDR3 motifs were more common in irradiated tumors than controls.

The repertoire was sequenced with immunoSEQ multiplex PCR; TCRdb's copy has only in-frame clones and lacks some. Of about 4,300 clones in the sample, 62% were seen once. Germline-derived CDR1 and CDR2 are SGHTA and FQGNSA. Trimming at V came to 1 base and at J to 2 bases, leaving 6 bases not matched to a gene. This CDR3 spans 16 amino acids. The genes are TRBV7-2 and TRBJ2-3; 7 nucleotides match TRBD1. The sequencing used tumor tissue, collected from a patient whose treatment included radiotherapy and nephrectomy. This TCR was recovered from a woman aged 60-75 years with renal cell carcinoma. CDR3 nucleotide sequence: TGTGCCAGCAGCTTAGGGACAGGAAGAGACACAGATACGCAGTATTTT. Translating it yields CASSLGTGRDTDTQYF.